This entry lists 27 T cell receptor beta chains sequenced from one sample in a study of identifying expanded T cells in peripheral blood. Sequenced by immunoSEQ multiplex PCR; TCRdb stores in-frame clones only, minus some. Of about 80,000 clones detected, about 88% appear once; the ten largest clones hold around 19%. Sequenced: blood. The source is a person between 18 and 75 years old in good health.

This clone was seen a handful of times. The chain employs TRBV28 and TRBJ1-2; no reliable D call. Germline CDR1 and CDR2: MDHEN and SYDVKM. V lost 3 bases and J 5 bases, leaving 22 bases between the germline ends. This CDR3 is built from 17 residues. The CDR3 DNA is TGTGCCAGCAGTTTTGGAAGTCAGACCCCCAAAAATTATGGCTACACCTTC. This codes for CASSFGSQTPKNYGYTF.

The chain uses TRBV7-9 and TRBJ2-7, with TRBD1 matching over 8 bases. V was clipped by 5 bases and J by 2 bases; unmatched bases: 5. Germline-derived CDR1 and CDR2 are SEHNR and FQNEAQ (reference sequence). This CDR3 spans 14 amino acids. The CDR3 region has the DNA TGTGCCAGCAGCGCGACAGGGGATACCTACGAGCAGTACTTC. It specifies CASSATGDTYEQYF.

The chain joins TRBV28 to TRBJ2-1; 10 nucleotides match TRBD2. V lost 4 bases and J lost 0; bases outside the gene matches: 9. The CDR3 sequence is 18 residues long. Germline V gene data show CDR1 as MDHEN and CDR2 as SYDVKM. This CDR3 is CASSSLAGGLASYNEQFF. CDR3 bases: TGTGCCAGCAGTTCATTAGCGGGGGGACTAGCCTCCTACAATGAGCAGTTCTTC. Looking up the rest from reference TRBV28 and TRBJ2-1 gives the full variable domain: DVKVTQSSRYLVKRTGEKVFLECVQDMDHENMFWYRQDPGLGLRLIYFSYDVKMKEKGDIPEGYSVSREKKERFSLILESASTNQTSMYLCASSSLAGGLASYNEQFFGPGTRLTVL.

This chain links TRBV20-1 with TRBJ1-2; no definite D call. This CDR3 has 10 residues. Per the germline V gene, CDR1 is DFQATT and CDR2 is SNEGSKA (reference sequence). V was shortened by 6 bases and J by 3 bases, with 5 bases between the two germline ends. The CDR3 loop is CSAYHYGYTF. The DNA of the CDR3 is TGCAGTGCGTACCACTATGGCTACACCTTC.

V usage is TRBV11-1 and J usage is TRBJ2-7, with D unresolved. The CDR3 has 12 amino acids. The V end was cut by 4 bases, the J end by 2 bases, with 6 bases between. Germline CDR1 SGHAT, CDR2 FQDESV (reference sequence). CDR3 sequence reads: CASSSLPYEQYF. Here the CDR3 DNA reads TGTGCCAGCAGCTCCCTACCCTACGAGCAGTACTTC.

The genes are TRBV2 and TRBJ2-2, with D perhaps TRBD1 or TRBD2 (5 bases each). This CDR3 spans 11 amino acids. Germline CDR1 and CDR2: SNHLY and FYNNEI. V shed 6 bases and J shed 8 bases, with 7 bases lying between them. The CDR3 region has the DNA TGTGCCAGCAGGGGGGAGGGGGAGCTGTTTTTT. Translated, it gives CASRGEGELFF.

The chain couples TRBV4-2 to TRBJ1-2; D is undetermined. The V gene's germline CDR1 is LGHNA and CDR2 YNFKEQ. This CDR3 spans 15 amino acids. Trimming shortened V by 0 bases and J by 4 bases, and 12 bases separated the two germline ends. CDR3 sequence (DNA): TGTGCCAGCAGCCAAGATTCGTTGGCAGGCTATGGCTACACCTTC. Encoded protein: CASSQDSLAGYGYTF.

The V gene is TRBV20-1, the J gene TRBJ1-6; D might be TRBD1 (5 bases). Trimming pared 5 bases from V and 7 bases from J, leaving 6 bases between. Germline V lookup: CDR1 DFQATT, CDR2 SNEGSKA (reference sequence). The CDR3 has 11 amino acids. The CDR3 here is CSAPGNSPLHF. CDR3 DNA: TGCAGTGCTCCAGGGAATTCACCCCTCCACTTT.

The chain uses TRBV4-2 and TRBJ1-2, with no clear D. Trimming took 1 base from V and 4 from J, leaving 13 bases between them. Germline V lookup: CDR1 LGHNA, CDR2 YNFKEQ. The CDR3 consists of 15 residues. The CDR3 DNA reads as TGTGCCAGCAGCCAAGGGCGGGTCTTGTTCTATGGCTACACCTTC. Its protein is CASSQGRVLFYGYTF.

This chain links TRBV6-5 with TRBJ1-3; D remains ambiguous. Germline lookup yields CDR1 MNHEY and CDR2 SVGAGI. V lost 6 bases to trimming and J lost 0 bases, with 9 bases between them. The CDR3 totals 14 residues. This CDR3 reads CASSHRDSGNTIYF. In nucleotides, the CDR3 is TGTGCCAGCAGCCACCGAGACTCTGGAAACACCATATATTTT.

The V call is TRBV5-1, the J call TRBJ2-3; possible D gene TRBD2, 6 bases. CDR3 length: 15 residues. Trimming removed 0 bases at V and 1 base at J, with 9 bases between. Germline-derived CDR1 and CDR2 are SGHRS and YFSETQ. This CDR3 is CASSLAGGGTDTQYF. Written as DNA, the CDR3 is TGCGCCAGCAGCTTGGCCGGCGGGGGCACAGATACGCAGTATTTT.

The CDR3 spells CSVRGVNTEAFF. CDR3 bases: TGCAGCGTCAGGGGCGTGAACACTGAAGCTTTCTTT. This chain connects TRBV29-1 to TRBJ1-1; maybe TRBD1 (6 bases). Trimming stripped 6 bases from V and 0 bases from J, with 8 bases between. Germline assignment: CDR1 SQVTM and CDR2 ANQGSEA. CDR3 size: 12 residues.

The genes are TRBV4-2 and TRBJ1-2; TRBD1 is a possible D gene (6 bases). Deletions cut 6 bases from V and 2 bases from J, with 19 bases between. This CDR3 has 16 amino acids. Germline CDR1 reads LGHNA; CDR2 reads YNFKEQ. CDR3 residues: CASRNPGGGENYGYTF. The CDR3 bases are TGTGCCAGCAGAAACCCCGGGGGCGGAGAGAACTATGGCTACACCTTC.

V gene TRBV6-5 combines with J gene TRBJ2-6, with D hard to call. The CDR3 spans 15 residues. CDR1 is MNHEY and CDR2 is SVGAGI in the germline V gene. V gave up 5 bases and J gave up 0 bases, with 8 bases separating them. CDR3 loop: CASSPEVSGANVLTF. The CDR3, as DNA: TGTGCCAGCAGTCCCGAAGTCTCTGGGGCCAACGTCCTGACTTTC.

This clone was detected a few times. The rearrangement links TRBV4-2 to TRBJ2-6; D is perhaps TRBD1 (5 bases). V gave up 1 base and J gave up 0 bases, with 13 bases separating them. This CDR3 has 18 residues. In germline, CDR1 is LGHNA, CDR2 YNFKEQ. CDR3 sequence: CASSQATETYSGANVLTF. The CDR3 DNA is TGTGCCAGCAGCCAAGCGACAGAAACCTACTCTGGGGCCAACGTCCTGACTTTC.

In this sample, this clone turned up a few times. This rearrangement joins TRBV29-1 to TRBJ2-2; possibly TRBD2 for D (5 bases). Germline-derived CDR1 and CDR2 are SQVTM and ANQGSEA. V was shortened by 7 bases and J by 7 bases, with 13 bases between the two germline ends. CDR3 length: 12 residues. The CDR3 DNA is TGCAGCGCACTCCTTCGGGGCGGGGAGCTGTTTTTT. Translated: CSALLRGGELFF.

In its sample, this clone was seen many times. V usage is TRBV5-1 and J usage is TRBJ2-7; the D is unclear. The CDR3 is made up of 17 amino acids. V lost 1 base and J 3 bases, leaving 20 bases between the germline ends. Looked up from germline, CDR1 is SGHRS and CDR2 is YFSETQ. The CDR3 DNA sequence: TGCGCCAGCAGCTTGCAGCCCCCCGGAAGCCCGAACTACGAGCAGTACTTC. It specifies CASSLQPPGSPNYEQYF. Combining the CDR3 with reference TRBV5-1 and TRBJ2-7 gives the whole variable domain KAGVTQTPRYLIKTRGQQVTLSCSPISGHRSVSWYQQTPGQGLQFLFEYFSETQRNKGNFPGRFSGRQFSNSRSEMNVSTLELGDSALYLCASSLQPPGSPNYEQYFGPGTRLTVT.

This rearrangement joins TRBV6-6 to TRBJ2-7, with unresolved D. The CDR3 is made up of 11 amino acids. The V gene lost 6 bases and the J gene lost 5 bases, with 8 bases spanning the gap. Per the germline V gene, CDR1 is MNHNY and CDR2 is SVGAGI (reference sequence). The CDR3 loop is CASSPANEQYF. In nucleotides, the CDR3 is TGTGCCAGCAGCCCGGCCAACGAGCAGTACTTC.

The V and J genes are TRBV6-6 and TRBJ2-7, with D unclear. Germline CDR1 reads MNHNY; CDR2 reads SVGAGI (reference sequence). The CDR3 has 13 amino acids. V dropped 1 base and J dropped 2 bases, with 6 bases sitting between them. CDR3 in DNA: TGTGCCAGCAGTTACTTTGAGCCCTACGAGCAGTACTTC. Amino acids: CASSYFEPYEQYF.

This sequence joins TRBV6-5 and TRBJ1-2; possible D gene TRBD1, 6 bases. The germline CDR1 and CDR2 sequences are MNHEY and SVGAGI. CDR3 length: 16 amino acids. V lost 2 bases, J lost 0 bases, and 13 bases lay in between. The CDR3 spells CASSYRGARANYGYTF. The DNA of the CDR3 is TGTGCCAGCAGTTACCGGGGGGCGCGTGCTAACTATGGCTACACCTTC.

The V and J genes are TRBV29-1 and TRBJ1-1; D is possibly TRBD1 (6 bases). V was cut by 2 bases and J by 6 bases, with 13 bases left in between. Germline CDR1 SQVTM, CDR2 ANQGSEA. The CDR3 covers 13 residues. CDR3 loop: CSVESEGVAEAFF. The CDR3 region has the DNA TGCAGCGTTGAAAGCGAGGGGGTTGCTGAAGCTTTCTTT. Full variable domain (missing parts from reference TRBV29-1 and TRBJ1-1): SAVISQKPSRDICQRGTSLTIQCQVDSQVTMMFWYRQQPGQSLTLIATANQGSEATYESGFVIDKFPISRPNLTFSTLTVSNMSPEDSSIYLCSVESEGVAEAFFGQGTRLTVV.

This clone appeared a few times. The CDR3 sequence: CASSRGPSGPYGYTF. CDR3 DNA sequence: TGTGCCAGCAGCCGAGGGCCCTCTGGGCCCTATGGCTACACCTTC. This chain uses TRBV27 with TRBJ1-2, with D unclear. The CDR3 extends over 15 amino acids. Per the germline V gene, CDR1 is MNHEY and CDR2 is SMNVEV (reference sequence). Trimming cost V 6 bases and J 4 bases, with 18 bases left between them.

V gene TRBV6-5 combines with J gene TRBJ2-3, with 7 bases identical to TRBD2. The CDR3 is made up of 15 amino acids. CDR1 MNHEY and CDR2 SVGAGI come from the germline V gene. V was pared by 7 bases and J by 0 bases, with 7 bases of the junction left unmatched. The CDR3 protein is CASTTTGGSTDTQYF. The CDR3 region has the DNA TGTGCCAGCACCACAACCGGGGGGAGCACAGATACGCAGTATTTT.

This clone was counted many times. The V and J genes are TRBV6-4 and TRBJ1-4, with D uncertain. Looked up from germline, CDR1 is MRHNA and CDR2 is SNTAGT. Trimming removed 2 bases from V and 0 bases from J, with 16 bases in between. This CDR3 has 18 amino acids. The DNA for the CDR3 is TGTGCCAGCAGTGACGTTGACGAAGGCCTTGCAACTAATGAAAAACTGTTTTTT. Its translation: CASSDVDEGLATNEKLFF.

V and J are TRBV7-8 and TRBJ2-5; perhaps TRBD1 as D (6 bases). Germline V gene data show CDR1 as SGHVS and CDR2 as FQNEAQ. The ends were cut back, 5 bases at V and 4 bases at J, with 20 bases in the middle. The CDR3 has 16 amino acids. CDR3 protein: CASSPRTVSSVETQYF. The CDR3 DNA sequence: TGTGCCAGCAGCCCCCGGACAGTTTCCTCTGTAGAGACCCAGTACTTC.

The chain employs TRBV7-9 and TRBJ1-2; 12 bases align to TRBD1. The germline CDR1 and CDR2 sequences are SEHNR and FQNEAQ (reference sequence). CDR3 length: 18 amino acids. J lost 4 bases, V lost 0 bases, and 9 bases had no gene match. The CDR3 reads CASSLALGQGALRYGYTF. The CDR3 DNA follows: TGTGCCAGCAGCTTAGCTTTGGGACAGGGGGCGCTTCGCTATGGCTACACCTTC.

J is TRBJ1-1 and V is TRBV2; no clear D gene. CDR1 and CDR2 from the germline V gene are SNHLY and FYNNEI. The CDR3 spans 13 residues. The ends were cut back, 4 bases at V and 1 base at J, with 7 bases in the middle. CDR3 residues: CASSVGENTEAFF. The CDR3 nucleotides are TGTGCCAGCAGTGTCGGAGAGAACACTGAAGCTTTCTTT.